A single sample is the source of the 5 T cell receptor beta chains below, sequenced in a study of monozygotic twins with inflammatory bowel disease. TCRdb reanalyzed the 5' RACE reads, giving one entry per CDR3 protein sequence and no DNA. The table lists 420,000 or so distinct CDR3 sequences. Sequenced: blood. The receptors originated from a human donor with ulcerative colitis or Crohn's disease, or a healthy co-twin of an affected twin (not recorded which).

V and J are TRBV5-4 and TRBJ2-1; TCRdb's assignment of TRBD2 cannot be checked, as there is no DNA. This CDR3 contains 14 residues. Per the germline V gene, CDR1 is SGHNT and CDR2 is YYREEE (reference sequence). The chain's CDR3 is CASSPRTSGGDQFF.

The rearrangement uses TRBV4-1 and TRBJ2-7; absent DNA, TCRdb's TRBD1 call cannot be checked. The CDR3 runs 15 residues. Germline V gene data show CDR1 as MGHRA and CDR2 as YSYEKL. CDR3 protein: CASSQPQGQSYEQYF.

This sequence joins TRBV3-1 and TRBJ1-3. Per germline, CDR1 LGHDT and CDR2 YNNKEL (reference sequence). The CDR3 is made up of 15 amino acids. The chain's CDR3 is CASSQVAFSGNTIYF.

The chain recombines TRBV15 with TRBJ1-6; TCRdb names TRBD1, which stays unverified in the absence of DNA. Germline V gene lookup returns CDR1 LNHNV and CDR2 YYDKDF (reference sequence). The CDR3 length is 15 residues. CDR3 loop: CATSGRQGDNSPLHF.

The rearrangement joins TRBV19 to TRBJ1-5; TCRdb returns TRBD1, unconfirmable since there is no DNA. Germline CDR1 reads LNHDA; CDR2 reads SQIVND (reference sequence). The CDR3 is 15 residues long. The CDR3 is CASSATTGGGQPQHF. The variable domain in full, with the rest retrieved from reference TRBV19 and TRBJ1-5, is DGGITQSPKYLFRKEGQNVTLSCEQNLNHDAMYWYRQDPGQGLRLIYYSQIVNDFQKGDIAEGYSVSREKKESFPLTVTSAQKNPTAFYLCASSATTGGGQPQHFGDGTRLSIL.